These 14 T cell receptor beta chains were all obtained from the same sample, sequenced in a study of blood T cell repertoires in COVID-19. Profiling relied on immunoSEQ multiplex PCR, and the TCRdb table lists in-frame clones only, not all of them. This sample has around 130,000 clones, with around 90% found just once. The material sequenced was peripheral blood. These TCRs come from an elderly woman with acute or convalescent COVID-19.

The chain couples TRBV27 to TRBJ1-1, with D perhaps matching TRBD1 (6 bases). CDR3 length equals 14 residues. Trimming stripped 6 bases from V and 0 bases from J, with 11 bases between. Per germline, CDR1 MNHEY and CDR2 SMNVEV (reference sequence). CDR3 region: CASRSDRMNTEAFF. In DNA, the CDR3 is TGTGCCAGCAGATCCGACAGGATGAACACTGAAGCTTTCTTT.

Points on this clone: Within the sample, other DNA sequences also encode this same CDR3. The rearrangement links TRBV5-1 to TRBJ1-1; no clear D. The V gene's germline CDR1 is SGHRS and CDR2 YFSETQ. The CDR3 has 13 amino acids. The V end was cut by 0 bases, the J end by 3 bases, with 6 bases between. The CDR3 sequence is CASSLAPDTEAFF. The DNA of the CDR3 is TGCGCCAGCAGCTTGGCCCCGGACACTGAAGCTTTCTTT.

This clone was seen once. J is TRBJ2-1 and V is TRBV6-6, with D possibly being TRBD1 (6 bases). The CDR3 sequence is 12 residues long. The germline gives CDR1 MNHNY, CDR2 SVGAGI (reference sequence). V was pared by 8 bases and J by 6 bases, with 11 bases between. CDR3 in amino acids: CASEQGTNEQFF. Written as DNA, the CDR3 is TGTGCCAGCGAACAGGGTACCAATGAGCAGTTCTTC.

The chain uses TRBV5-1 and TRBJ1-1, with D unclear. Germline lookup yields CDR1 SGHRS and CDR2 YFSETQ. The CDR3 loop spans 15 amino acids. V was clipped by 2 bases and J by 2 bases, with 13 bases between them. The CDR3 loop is CASSLRTEFNTEAFF. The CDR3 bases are TGCGCCAGCAGCTTACGAACGGAGTTTAACACTGAAGCTTTCTTT.

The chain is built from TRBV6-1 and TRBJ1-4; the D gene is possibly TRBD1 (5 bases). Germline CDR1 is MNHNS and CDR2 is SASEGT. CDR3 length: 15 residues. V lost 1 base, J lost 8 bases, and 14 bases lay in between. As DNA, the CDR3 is TGTGCCAGCAGTGAAGTTGCCAGGGCGGAAGAAAAACTGTTTTTT. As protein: CASSEVARAEEKLFF.

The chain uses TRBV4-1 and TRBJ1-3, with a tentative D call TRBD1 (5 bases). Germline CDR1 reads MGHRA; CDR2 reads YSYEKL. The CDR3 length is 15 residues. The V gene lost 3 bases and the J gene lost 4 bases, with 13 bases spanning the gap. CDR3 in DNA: TGCGCCAGCAGCCAGGGTTATCGGGGGGGAAACACCATATATTTT. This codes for CASSQGYRGGNTIYF.

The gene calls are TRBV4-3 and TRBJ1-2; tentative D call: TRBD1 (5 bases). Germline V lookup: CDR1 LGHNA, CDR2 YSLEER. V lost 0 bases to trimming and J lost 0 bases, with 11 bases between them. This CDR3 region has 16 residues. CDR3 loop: CASSQDLRGSNYGYTF. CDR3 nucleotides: TGCGCCAGCAGCCAAGATTTAAGGGGTTCTAACTATGGCTACACCTTC.

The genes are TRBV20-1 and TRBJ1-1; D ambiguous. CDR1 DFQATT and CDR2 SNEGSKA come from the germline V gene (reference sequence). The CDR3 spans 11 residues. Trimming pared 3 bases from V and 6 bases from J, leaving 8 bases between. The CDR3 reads CSASSGPEAFF. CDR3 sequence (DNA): TGCAGTGCTAGTAGCGGGCCTGAAGCTTTCTTT.

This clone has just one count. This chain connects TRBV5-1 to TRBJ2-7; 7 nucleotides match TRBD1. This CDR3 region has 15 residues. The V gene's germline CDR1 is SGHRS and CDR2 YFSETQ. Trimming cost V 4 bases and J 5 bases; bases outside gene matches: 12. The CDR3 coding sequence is TGCGCCAGCAGCACGACAGGGAGCCGGGGTAACGAGCAGTACTTC. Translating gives CASSTTGSRGNEQYF. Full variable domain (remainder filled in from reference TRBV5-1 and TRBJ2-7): KAGVTQTPRYLIKTRGQQVTLSCSPISGHRSVSWYQQTPGQGLQFLFEYFSETQRNKGNFPGRFSGRQFSNSRSEMNVSTLELGDSALYLCASSTTGSRGNEQYFGPGTRLTVT.

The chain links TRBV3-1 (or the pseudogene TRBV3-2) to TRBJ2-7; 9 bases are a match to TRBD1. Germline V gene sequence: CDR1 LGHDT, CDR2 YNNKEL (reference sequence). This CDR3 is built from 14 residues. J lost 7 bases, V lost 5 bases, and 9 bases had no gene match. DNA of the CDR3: TGTGCCAGCAGCGCCCGGGACAGGGTCTTAGAGCAGTACTTC. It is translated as CASSARDRVLEQYF.

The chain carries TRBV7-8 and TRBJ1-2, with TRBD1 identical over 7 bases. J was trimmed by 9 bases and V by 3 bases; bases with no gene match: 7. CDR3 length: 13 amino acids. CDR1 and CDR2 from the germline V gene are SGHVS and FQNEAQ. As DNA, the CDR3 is TGTGCCAGCAGCTTTGGCCGACAGGGTCGCTACACCTTC. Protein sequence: CASSFGRQGRYTF.

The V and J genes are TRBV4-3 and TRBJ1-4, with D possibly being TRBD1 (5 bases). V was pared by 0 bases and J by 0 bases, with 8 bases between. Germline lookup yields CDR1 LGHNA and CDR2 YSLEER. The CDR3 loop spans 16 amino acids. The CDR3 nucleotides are TGCGCCAGCAGCCAAGATCTAGGGGCAACTAATGAAAAACTGTTTTTT. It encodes CASSQDLGATNEKLFF.

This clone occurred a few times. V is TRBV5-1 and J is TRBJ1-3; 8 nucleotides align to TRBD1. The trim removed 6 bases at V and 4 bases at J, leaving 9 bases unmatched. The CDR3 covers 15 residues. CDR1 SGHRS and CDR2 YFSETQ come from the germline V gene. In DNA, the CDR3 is TGCGCCAGCACCCTGACAGGGGAGACCGGAAACACCATATATTTT. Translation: CASTLTGETGNTIYF.

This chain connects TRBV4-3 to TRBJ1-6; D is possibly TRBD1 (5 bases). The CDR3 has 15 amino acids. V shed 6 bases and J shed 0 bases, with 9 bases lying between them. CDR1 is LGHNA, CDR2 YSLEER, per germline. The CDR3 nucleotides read TGCGCCAGCAGGGATAGGGGCTCCTATAATTCACCCCTCCACTTT. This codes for CASRDRGSYNSPLHF.